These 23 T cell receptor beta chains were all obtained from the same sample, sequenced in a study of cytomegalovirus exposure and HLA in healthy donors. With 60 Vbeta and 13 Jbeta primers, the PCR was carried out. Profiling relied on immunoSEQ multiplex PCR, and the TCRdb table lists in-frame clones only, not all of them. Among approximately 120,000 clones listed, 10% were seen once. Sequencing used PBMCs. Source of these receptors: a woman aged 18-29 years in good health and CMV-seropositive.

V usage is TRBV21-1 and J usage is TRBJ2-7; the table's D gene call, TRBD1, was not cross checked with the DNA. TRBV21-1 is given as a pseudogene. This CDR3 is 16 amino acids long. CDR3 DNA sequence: TGTGCCAGCAGCAAAGGGACAGGGGGTTTGCAAAACGAGCAGTACTTC. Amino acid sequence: CASSKGTGGLQNEQYF.

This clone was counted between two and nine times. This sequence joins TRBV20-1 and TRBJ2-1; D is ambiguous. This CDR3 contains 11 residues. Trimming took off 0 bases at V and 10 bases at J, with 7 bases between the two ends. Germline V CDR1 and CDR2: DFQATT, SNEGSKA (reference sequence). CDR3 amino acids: CSARDAQEQFF. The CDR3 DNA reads TGCAGTGCTAGAGATGCTCAGGAGCAGTTCTTC.

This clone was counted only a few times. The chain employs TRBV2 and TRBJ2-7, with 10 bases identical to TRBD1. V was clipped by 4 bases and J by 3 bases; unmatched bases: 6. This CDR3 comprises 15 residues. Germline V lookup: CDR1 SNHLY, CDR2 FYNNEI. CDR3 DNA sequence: TGTGCCAGCAGTGGCGGGACAGGGGTCGGCTACGAGCAGTACTTC. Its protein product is CASSGGTGVGYEQYF.

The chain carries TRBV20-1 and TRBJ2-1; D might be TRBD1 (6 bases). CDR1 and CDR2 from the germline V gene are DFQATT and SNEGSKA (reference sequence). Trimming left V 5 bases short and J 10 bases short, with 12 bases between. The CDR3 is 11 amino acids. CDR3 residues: CSALDSPEQFF. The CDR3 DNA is TGCAGTGCTTTGGACAGCCCCGAGCAGTTCTTC.

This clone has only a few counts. Here the CDR3 DNA reads TGTGCCTGGAGTTCGGGACCGGGACAGCAAGCTTTCTTT. It yields the protein CAWSSGPGQQAFF. J is TRBJ1-1 and V is TRBV30, with TRBD1 identical over 7 bases. V lost 2 bases, J lost 9 bases, and 9 bases stayed unmatched. The CDR3 runs 13 residues. Germline V gene lookup returns CDR1 GTSNPN and CDR2 SVGIG (reference sequence).

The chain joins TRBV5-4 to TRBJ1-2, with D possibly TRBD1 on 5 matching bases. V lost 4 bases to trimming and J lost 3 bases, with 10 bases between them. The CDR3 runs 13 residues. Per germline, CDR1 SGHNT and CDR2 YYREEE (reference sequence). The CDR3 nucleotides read TGTGCCAGCAGCCCGGGGGTTTACTATGGCTACACCTTC. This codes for CASSPGVYYGYTF.

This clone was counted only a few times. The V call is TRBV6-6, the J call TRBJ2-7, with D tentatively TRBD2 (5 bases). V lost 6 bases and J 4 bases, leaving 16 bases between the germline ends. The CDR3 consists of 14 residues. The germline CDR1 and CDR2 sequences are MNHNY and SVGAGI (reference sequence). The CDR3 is CASRRGRETYEQYF. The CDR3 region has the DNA TGTGCCAGCAGGCGCGGTCGGGAAACGTACGAGCAGTACTTC.

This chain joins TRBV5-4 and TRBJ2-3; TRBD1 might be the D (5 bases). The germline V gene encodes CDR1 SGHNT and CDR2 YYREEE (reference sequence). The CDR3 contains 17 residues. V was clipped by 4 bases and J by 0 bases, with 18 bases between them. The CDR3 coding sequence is TGTGCCAGCAGCCCCGGAAGGGTAGGGGCTAGCACAGATACGCAGTATTTT. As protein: CASSPGRVGASTDTQYF.

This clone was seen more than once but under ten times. In DNA form, the CDR3 reads TGTGCCAGCAGCTTGGGACAGCTCTATAGCAATCAGCCCCAGCATTTT. Its translation: CASSLGQLYSNQPQHF. The genes are TRBV5-8 and TRBJ1-5; perhaps TRBD1 as D (5 bases). The V end lost 0 bases, the J end lost 0 bases, and 10 bases lay between the germline ends. There are 16 residues in the CDR3. Looked up from germline, CDR1 is SGHTS and CDR2 is YDEGEE.

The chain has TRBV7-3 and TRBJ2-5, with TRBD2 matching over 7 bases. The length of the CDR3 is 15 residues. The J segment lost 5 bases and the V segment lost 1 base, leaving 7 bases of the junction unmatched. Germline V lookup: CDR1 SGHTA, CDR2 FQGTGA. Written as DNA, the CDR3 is TGTGCCAGCAGCTTAAGTCCAGGGAGGGAGGAGACCCAGTACTTC. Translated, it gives CASSLSPGREETQYF. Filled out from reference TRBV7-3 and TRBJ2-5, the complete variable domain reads GAGVSQTPSNKVTEKGKYVELRCDPISGHTALYWYRQSLGQGPEFLIYFQGTGAADDSGLPNDRFFAVRPEGSVSTLKIQRTERGDSAVYLCASSLSPGREETQYFGPGTRLLVL.

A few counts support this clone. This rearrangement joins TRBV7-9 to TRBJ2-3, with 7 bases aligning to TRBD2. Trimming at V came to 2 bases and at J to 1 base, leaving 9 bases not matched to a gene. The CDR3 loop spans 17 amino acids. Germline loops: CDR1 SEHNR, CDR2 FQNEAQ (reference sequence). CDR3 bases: TGTGCCAGCAGCTTATTACCGGGACTAATGGGCACAGATACGCAGTATTTT. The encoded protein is CASSLLPGLMGTDTQYF. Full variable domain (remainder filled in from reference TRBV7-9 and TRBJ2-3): DTGVSQNPRHKITKRGQNVTFRCDPISEHNRLYWYRQTLGQGPEFLTYFQNEAQLEKSRLLSDRFSAERPKGSFSTLEIQRTEQGDSAMYLCASSLLPGLMGTDTQYFGPGTRLTVL.

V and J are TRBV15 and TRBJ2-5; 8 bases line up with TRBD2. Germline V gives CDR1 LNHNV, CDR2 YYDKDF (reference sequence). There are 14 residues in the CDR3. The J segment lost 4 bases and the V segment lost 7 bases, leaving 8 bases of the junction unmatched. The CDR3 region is CATTWGGGSETQYF. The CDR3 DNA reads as TGTGCCACCACCTGGGGCGGGGGGTCAGAGACCCAGTACTTC.

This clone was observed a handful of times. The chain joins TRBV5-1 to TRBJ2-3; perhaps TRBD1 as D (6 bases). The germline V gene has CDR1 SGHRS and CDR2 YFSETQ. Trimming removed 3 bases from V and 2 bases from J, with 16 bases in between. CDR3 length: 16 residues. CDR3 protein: CASSWERSGVTDTQYF. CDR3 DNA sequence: TGCGCCAGCAGCTGGGAGAGGTCAGGGGTCACAGATACGCAGTATTTT.

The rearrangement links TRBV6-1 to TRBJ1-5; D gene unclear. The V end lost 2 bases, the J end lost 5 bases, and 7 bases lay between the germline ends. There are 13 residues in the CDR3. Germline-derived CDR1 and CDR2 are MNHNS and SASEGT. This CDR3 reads CASSELVDQPQHF. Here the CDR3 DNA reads TGTGCCAGCAGTGAATTGGTAGATCAGCCCCAGCATTTT.

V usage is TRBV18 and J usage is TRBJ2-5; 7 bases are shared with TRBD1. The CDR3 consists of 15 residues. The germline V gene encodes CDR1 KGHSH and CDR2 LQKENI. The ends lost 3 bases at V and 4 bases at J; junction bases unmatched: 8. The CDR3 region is CASSPQTGAVETQYF. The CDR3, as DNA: TGTGCCAGCTCACCGCAAACAGGGGCCGTAGAGACCCAGTACTTC. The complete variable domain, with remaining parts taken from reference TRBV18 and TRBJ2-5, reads NAGVMQNPRHLVRRRGQEARLRCSPMKGHSHVYWYRQLPEEGLKFMVYLQKENIIDESGMPKERFSAEFPKEGPSILRIQQVVRGDSAAYFCASSPQTGAVETQYFGPGTRLLVL.

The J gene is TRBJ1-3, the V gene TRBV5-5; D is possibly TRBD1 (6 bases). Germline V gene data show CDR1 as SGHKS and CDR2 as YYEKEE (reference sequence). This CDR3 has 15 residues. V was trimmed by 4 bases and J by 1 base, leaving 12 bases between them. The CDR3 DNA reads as TGTGCCAGCAGCACGTCAGGGGCTTCTGGAAACACCATATATTTT. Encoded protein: CASSTSGASGNTIYF.

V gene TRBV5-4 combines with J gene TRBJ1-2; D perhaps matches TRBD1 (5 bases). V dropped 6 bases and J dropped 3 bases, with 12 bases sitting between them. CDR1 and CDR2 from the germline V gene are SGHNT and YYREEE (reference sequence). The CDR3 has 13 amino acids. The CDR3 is CASTADRDYGYTF. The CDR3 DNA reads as TGTGCCAGCACCGCCGACAGAGACTATGGCTACACCTTC.

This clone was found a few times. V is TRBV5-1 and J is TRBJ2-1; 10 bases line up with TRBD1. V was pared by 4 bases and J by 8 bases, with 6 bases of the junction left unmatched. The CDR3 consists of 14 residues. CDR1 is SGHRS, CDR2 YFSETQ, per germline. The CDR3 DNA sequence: TGCGCCAGCAGCAAGCCGACAGGGGGCGATGAGCAGTTCTTC. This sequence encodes CASSKPTGGDEQFF.

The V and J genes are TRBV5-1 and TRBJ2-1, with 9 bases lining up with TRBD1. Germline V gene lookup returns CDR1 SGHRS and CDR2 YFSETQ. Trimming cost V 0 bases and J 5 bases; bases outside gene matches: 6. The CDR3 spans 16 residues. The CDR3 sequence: CASSLAGGTGNNEQFF. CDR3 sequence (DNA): TGCGCCAGCAGCTTGGCCGGCGGGACAGGGAACAATGAGCAGTTCTTC.

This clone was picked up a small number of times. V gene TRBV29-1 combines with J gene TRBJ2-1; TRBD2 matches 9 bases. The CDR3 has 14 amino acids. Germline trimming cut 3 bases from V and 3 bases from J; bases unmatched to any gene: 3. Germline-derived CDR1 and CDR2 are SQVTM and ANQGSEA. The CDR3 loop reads CSVDSGSLYNEQFF. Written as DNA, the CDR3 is TGCAGCGTTGATAGCGGGAGTCTCTACAATGAGCAGTTCTTC.

CDR3 sequence reads: CASSKWDRDGYTF. The CDR3, as DNA: TGTGCCAGCAGCAAATGGGACAGGGACGGCTACACCTTC. The V call is TRBV28, the J call TRBJ1-2; TRBD1 agrees at 9 bases. Germline V gene sequence: CDR1 MDHEN, CDR2 SYDVKM. Trimming cost V 6 bases and J 8 bases; bases outside gene matches: 7. This CDR3 has 13 residues.

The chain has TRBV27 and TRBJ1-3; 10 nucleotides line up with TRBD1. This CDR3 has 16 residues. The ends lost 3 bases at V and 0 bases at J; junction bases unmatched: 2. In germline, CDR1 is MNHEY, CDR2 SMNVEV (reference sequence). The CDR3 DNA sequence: TGTGCCAGCAGTTTGACAGGGGGCATCTCTGGAAACACCATATATTTT. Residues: CASSLTGGISGNTIYF.

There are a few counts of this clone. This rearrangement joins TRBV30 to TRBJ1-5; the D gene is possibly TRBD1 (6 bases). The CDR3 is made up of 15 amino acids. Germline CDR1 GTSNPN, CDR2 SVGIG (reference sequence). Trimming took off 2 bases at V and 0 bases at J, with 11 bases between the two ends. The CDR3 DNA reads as TGTGCCTGGAGTCCGGGACACAGTAGCAATCAGCCCCAGCATTTT. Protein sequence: CAWSPGHSSNQPQHF.